Described below is a single TCR beta chain sequence and its context. The antigen it binds to is not known. This sample was included in a study of cytomegalovirus exposure and HLA in healthy donors (dated by TCRdb to the late 2010s). Describing the broader study: According to an earlier analysis of several hundred of the donors, some 170 million T cells yielded 100 million or so unique TCR beta sequences and more than 250 Gb of sequence data. In addition to the first cohort of approximately 650 subjects, a separate validation cohort of approximately 130 different subjects was used. The genetic ancestry cluster associated with self-reported Caucasian donors included 81% of the 398 genotyped donors. In a later genetic analysis, genome-wide SNP genotypes for about three fifths of the roughly 670 donors were used, and that subset was treated as a discovery cohort. Every discovery cohort repertoire had been produced on one sequencing platform. Alongside the repertoire data, information on donor age, sex, ethnicity and CMV serostatus was compiled. An earlier analysis of 500 to 750 of the donors applied high-throughput TCR beta sequencing to assess whether each TCR beta V gene segment acted as functional or pseudogenic. An early release that covered roughly 600 HLA-typed donors contained around 300 gigabases of sequencing data and tens of millions of unique TCR sequences. A later analysis re-examined previously published TCR beta repertoires from about 670 donors and added high-resolution HLA genotyping to investigate patterns of TCR occurrence. About five DR-DQ haplotypes were handled as single units for association and clustering, since linkage in the cohort was strong. Both class I and class II loci were covered by HLA typing, at four-digit resolution. Typing coverage varied by locus: roughly 629-630 donors for A, B, C, DRB1 and DQB1; under 550 for DQA1; approximately 570 for DPA1; 450 to 480 for DPB1. The study was designed to test whether signatures of past pathogen exposure could be identified by cataloging public T cell receptors. Across 300 to 400 genotyped donors of the cohort, an average of approximately 240,000 unique TCR beta nucleotide sequences per donor were sequenced, and approximately 19% of those sequences were non-productive. Using immunosequencing, the study profiled T cell repertoires from some 670 subjects and related those repertoires to cytomegalovirus serostatus. High-throughput TCR immunosequencing, statistical association of individual TCRs with disease status, and machine learning were combined to predict cytomegalovirus infection status. Rather than using new phenotypic data, the later analysis identified candidate immune exposures from TCR beta sequences and from how often those sequences occurred across donors. The paper's findings and limits, for the study overall: The study listed 150 to 200 TCR beta chains as associated with cytomegalovirus. The classifier was reported to diagnose cytomegalovirus status with high specificity and sensitivity in both the original cohort and the validation cohort. Presence/absence analyses assumed roughly uniform sequencing depth across donors, an assumption that may not hold. Because counts were too low, roughly 18 rarely observed V segments, including chromosome 9 orphons, were left out of the earlier analysis of approximately 580 of the donors. Compared with equally common non-associated chains, HLA-associated TCR beta chains in a later analysis were more clonally expanded and had lower generation probabilities. In vitro tests confirmed that a few of the cytomegalovirus-associated TCR beta chains recognize cytomegalovirus antigens. Strong co-occurrence of HLA alleles, especially DR and DQ, made assigning TCR associations to individual alleles difficult. The 87-base-pair reads could not distinguish some IMGT-functional V segments, including TRBV6-2 and TRBV6-3, so those segments were excluded. Most CMV-associated TCR beta chains appeared to be HLA-restricted in a later analysis, and the HLA associations seemed to be driven largely by CMV exposure. CMV serostatus was the only immune exposure information available for the cohort. A further reported finding was that TCR beta sequences accurately predicted the HLA-A and HLA-B alleles for most subjects in the first cohort. In a later analysis, 16,951 TCR beta sequences were associated with specific HLA alleles at a false discovery rate of 0.05. Broadly in line with IMGT annotations, most TCR beta V segments showed up in productive rearrangements about 90% or about 30% of the time in an earlier analysis of 450 to 750 of the donors. It was suggested by the authors that the approach could potentially be generalized to other disease states and immunological phenotypes. Several of the top co-occurrence clusters appeared to be linked to parvovirus B19, influenza, CMV and Epstein-Barr virus, according to a later analysis. A later genetic analysis associated a missense DCLRE1C variant with V-gene and J-gene trimming of TCR beta chains, and an independent cohort replicated the association. Most TCR sequences were seen in very few donors, while some public TCRs were found in many individuals. The sequencing pipeline was judged likely to have produced a cluster of highly shared sequence variants as a technical artifact. Because HLA typing was missing for some donors at each locus, association tests included only the typed subset. In a later analysis, the rate of TCR association differed among HLA loci, with DRB1 alleles having the most associated TCRs and HLA-C alleles having the fewest. Correlated functional status among segregating V segments might be attributable to linkage disequilibrium, but an unknown experimental factor could not be ruled out. According to a later genetic analysis, donors in an Asian-associated ancestry cluster had fewer N-insertions in productive TCRs than the approximately 670-donor mean. Only TCR beta chains were sequenced in this cohort, and the absence of alpha or paired-chain data limited detectable features.

CDR1 is given as SGHRS and CDR2 as YFSETQ, both from the germline V gene. The CDR3 contains 16 residues, cysteine and phenylalanine counted. Just CDR3 DNA is preserved here, 48 bases in frame from base 1. The junction shows trimming of 0 bases on V and 1 base on J, plus 13 bases between the germline ends. The cohort comprised around 690 healthy bone marrow donors. At the time of sampling, every cohort member was nominally healthy, though immune exposures that went unrecorded were likely present. The donor was CMV seropositive and was included in the group of some 290 seropositive cohort members. A peripheral blood sample was provided by each donor, and peripheral blood mononuclear cells were used for TCR beta sequencing. The Qiagen DNeasy Blood Extraction Kit was used to extract genomic DNA from the blood cell samples. Library preparation was by the immunoSEQ multiplex PCR assay. A mixture of 60 forward primers for TCR Vbeta segments and 13 reverse primers for TCR Jbeta segments was used in the multiplex PCR. The CDR3 region of rearranged TCR beta genes was amplified from genomic DNA with a multiplex PCR assay. On the Illumina HiSeq System, the amplified TCR beta libraries were sequenced as 87-base-pair reads. The original methods were these. A later analysis tallied around 80 million unique TCR beta chains across the 650 to 750 repertoires, and about 12 million of those chains were shared by two or more donors. To remove PCR and sequencing errors, raw reads were error-corrected and collapsed into unique sequences using a nearest-neighbor algorithm that merged closely related sequences. To assign V, D and J gene segments, CDR3 sequences were aligned to IMGT reference sequences. For a sequence to be retained, a match of at least six nucleotides to both a V gene segment and a J gene segment was required. A rearrangement was called productive if the CDR3 had no stop codons and remained in frame with V and J, and every other rearrangement was called non-productive. CDR3 was defined according to IMGT convention as the region running from the second conserved V-encoded cysteine to the conserved J-encoded phenylalanine. The earlier analysis of fewer than 700 of the donors excluded sequences that lacked an unambiguous match to a single V gene segment. In an earlier analysis of 587 of the donors, V segments were called functional above 56.7% productive rearrangements and were called segregating when the between-donor standard deviation exceeded 5%. A statistical classification framework was built for diagnosing cytomegalovirus status from the catalog of TCR beta chain sequences. In a later analysis, TCR nucleotide sequences were compared against IMGT/GENE-DB human TR gene sequences so that V and J genes could be assigned. The TCRdist pipeline was used in a later analysis to assign CDR3 sequences and most-parsimonious VDJ recombination scenarios. In a later analysis, each TCR beta chain was defined by its CDR3 amino acid sequence together with its V-gene family, and reads lacking a unique V-gene family were excluded. To address suspected cross-contamination and a sequencing artifact, a later analysis removed roughly 580 highly shared, low-generation-probability nucleotide sequences. For each public chain, a later analysis derived a clonal expansion index from normalized ranks of inferred template counts within each repertoire. In a later analysis, generation probabilities were computed with a VDJ recombination model fitted to out-of-frame rearrangements, and the resulting probabilities were checked against IGoR. In a later analysis, TCR-TCR, TCR-HLA and TCR-CMV co-occurrence was scored with hypergeometric tests, and a repertoire-size bias correction was applied to TCR pairs. A later analysis estimated false discovery rates by permuting HLA or CMV assignments 20 times. A later analysis grouped co-occurring TCRs with DBSCAN, adding TCRdist sequence similarity when clustering within HLA-allele-positive subsets. Co-occurrence clustering excluded repertoires with fewer than 30,000 or more than 120,000 public chains, plus five with anomalous nucleotide sharing. The table comes from immuneACCESS by way of TCRdb, which keeps in-frame sequences with V and J called. Part of the clones is missing from these tables; in studies checked, under half for an unresolved V gene and the rest for unknown reasons. The V and J calls and clone size are taken from that table; D and trimming were inferred from the DNA. In this sample's table one finds over 75,000 clones. Clones ranked in the top ten supply about 5.5% of the sample.

The TCR sequence derives from a girl aged 10-17 years in good health and CMV-seropositive. The sample comprised PBMCs. The V gene is TRBV5-1 and the J gene is TRBJ1-1, with an unclear D gene assignment. The DNA reads TGCGCCAGCAGCTTGGATTCGCGACACTCGAACACTGAAGCTTTCTTT. Protein translation: CASSLDSRHSNTEAFF.